These 17 T cell receptor beta chains came from one sample sequenced in a study of blood T cells in healthy people across ages (dated by TCRdb to 2014 to 2015). The library was prepared using 5' RACE. Sequenced on an Illumina HiSeq 2500. A second PCR of about 7 to 12 cycles was run with a J-beta primer mix and a sample-barcoded 5' primer. The raw public data were reprocessed by TCRdb itself: fastp quality trimming at Q25, MiXCR clonotype calling, in-frame beta chains only. Under each unique CDR3 protein, matching rows form one entry showing the most common genes and DNA. This sample holds about 800,000 distinct CDR3 sequences; roughly 60% were observed only once. Of the sample, about 20% is held by the ten largest clones. The sequenced material came from blood. The receptors shown here come from a man younger than 40 in good health.

This clonotype was counted only a few times. This chain links TRBV6-6 with TRBJ2-7, with D unclear. This CDR3 has 10 amino acids. Germline assignment: CDR1 MNHNY and CDR2 SVGAGI (reference sequence). V was clipped by 8 bases and J by 8 bases, with 10 bases between them. The CDR3 nucleotides are TGTGCCAGCGCTCATGGCAAGCAGTACTTC. Its translation is CASAHGKQYF.

The chain has TRBV20-1 and TRBJ2-7; D may be TRBD1 (5 bases). The germline CDR1 and CDR2 sequences are DFQATT and SNEGSKA (reference sequence). The V end was cut by 3 bases, the J end by 1 base, with 10 bases between. CDR3 size: 13 residues. CDR3 sequence reads: CSARVRQSYEQYF. For the CDR3, the DNA is TGCAGTGCTAGGGTCCGACAGTCCTACGAGCAGTACTTC.

The chain couples TRBV4-1 to TRBJ1-5; 7 bases fit TRBD1. The CDR3 is made up of 15 amino acids. Germline V CDR1 and CDR2: MGHRA, YSYEKL. The J segment lost 5 bases and the V segment lost 3 bases, leaving 7 bases of the junction unmatched. The CDR3 region is CASSQANRGDQPQHF. CDR3 DNA: TGCGCCAGCAGCCAGGCTAACAGGGGCGATCAGCCCCAGCATTTT.

This sequence joins TRBV18 and TRBJ2-4; 8 bases align to TRBD1. Judging by the DNA end, TRBJ2-5 fits better; the J call may be wrong. Germline CDR1 KGHSH, CDR2 LQKENI. The CDR3 runs 15 residues. The CDR3 coding sequence is TGTGCCAGCTCACCGCAGGGGGCTGATCAAGAGACCCAGTACTTC. Its translation: CASSPQGADQETQYF.

The chain is built from TRBV20-1 and TRBJ2-7; the D call may be TRBD1 or TRBD2 (6 bases each). CDR1 and CDR2 from the germline V gene are DFQATT and SNEGSKA (reference sequence). The length of the CDR3 is 15 residues. V lost 4 bases and J lost 2, with 18 bases in between. DNA of the CDR3: TGCAGTGCTAAACACCTGGACCGGGGGCCCTACGAGCAGTACTTC. This sequence encodes CSAKHLDRGPYEQYF.

The CDR3, as DNA: TGCGCCAGCAGCCAAGAACTAGCGGGAGAGGGAGACCAAGAGACCCAGTACTTC. Residues: CASSQELAGEGDQETQYF. The rearrangement joins TRBV4-3 to TRBJ2-5; TRBD2 matches at 11 bases. V shed 0 bases and J 0 bases; nucleotides not matched to a gene: 6. The CDR3 extends over 18 amino acids. Germline loops: CDR1 LGHNA, CDR2 YSLEER.

The chain links TRBV6-5 to TRBJ1-2; D possibly corresponds to TRBD1 (6 bases). This CDR3 has 14 residues. The germline V gene has CDR1 MNHEY and CDR2 SVGAGI. V lost 9 bases to trimming and J lost 2 bases, with 16 bases between them. CDR3 loop: CARGRDGQNYGYTF. The CDR3 DNA reads TGTGCCAGGGGCCGGGACGGACAGAACTATGGCTACACCTTC.

The genes are TRBV29-1 and TRBJ1-2; D unclear. Germline lookup yields CDR1 SQVTM and CDR2 ANQGSEA. CDR3 length equals 15 residues. V was trimmed by 3 bases and J by 8 bases, leaving 22 bases between them. The CDR3 here is CSVDPGERVLLGYTF. Here the CDR3 DNA reads TGCAGCGTTGATCCGGGAGAGAGGGTACTCCTCGGCTACACCTTC. Using reference TRBV29-1 and TRBJ1-2 for the parts outside the CDR3, the full variable domain is SAVISQKPSRDICQRGTSLTIQCQVDSQVTMMFWYRQQPGQSLTLIATANQGSEATYESGFVIDKFPISRPNLTFSTLTVSNMSPEDSSIYLCSVDPGERVLLGYTFGSGTRLTVV.

The chain couples TRBV5-1 to TRBJ2-3; D call uncertain. The V end was cut by 5 bases, the J end by 6 bases, with 10 bases between. CDR3 length: 12 residues. Germline CDR1 is SGHRS and CDR2 is YFSETQ. The CDR3 region has the DNA TGCGCCAGCAGGGCAAGTTTGGATACGCAGTATTTT. It translates to CASRASLDTQYF.

In its sample, this clonotype was seen a few times. The chain joins TRBV27 to TRBJ2-1; a weak D match, TRBD2 (6 bases). V shed 5 bases and J shed 4 bases, with 12 bases lying between them. Germline V gene data show CDR1 as MNHEY and CDR2 as SMNVEV (reference sequence). The CDR3 has 14 residues. CDR3 coding DNA: TGTGCCAGCAGTGTCTCCGGGACTTACAATGAGCAGTTCTTC. Its protein product is CASSVSGTYNEQFF.

This clonotype was counted a few times. V and J are TRBV15 and TRBJ1-5, with a weak D call TRBD1 (5 bases). The CDR3 is 12 amino acids. CDR1 is LNHNV, CDR2 YYDKDF, per germline (reference sequence). With 3 bases removed from V and 5 bases from J, the gap between germline ends came to 5 bases. The CDR3 sequence is CATSRGDQPQHF. The CDR3 coding sequence is TGTGCCACCAGCAGGGGGGATCAGCCCCAGCATTTT.

This clonotype was seen a single time. The V gene is TRBV15, the J gene TRBJ2-1, with TRBD2 identical over 8 bases. This CDR3 region has 17 residues. CDR1 is LNHNV and CDR2 is YYDKDF in the germline V gene (reference sequence). The V gene end was trimmed by 1 base and the J gene end by 9 bases; junction bases not matched to a gene: 14. The CDR3 DNA is TGTGCCACCAGCAGAGTCCTTCAGGCGGCCCTAGCGGGTGAGCAGTTCTTC. As protein: CATSRVLQAALAGEQFF.

This clonotype was counted only a few times. J is TRBJ2-7 and V is TRBV20-1, with 8 positions matching TRBD2. Germline CDR1 reads DFQATT; CDR2 reads SNEGSKA (reference sequence). V was clipped by 0 bases and J by 7 bases; unmatched bases: 5. The CDR3 totals 13 residues. The CDR3: CSARDRGGTEQYF. In DNA, the CDR3 is TGCAGTGCTAGAGATCGGGGGGGGACAGAGCAGTACTTC.

The chain recombines TRBV18 with TRBJ1-5; the D gene is possibly TRBD1 (5 bases). Per germline, CDR1 KGHSH and CDR2 LQKENI. Trimming left V 3 bases short and J 5 bases short, with 8 bases between. The CDR3 consists of 13 residues. Written as DNA, the CDR3 is TGTGCCAGCTCACCGTGGGGGGATCAGCCCCAGCATTTT. Amino acid sequence: CASSPWGDQPQHF.

The sample holds a few counts of this clonotype. The chain combines TRBV29-1 with TRBJ2-7; D uncertain. The CDR3 length is 12 residues. Germline values: CDR1 SQVTM, CDR2 ANQGSEA. V was trimmed by 7 bases and J by 0 bases, leaving 10 bases between them. The CDR3 sequence is CSALSSSYEQYF. CDR3 DNA: TGCAGCGCATTATCCAGCTCCTACGAGCAGTACTTC.

The gene calls are TRBV28 and TRBJ2-2; D possibly matches TRBD1 or TRBD2 (5 bases each). CDR1 is MDHEN, CDR2 SYDVKM, per germline. The length of the CDR3 is 16 residues. The germline V and J ends were trimmed by 4 bases and 6 bases, with 18 bases remaining between them. Here the CDR3 DNA reads TGTGCCAGCAGTTACCCCACCTCTGTGGGGGCCGGGGAGCTGTTTTTT. Encoded protein: CASSYPTSVGAGELFF.

The chain has TRBV12-3 or TRBV12-4 and TRBJ2-7; 8 bases map to TRBD2. The CDR3 is 13 residues long. V lost 9 bases to trimming and J lost 6 bases; unmatched junction nucleotides: 10. CDR3 in DNA: TGTGCCAGTTTCGGGGGGGCTCTCCGCGAGCAGTACTTC. The encoded protein is CASFGGALREQYF.